This TCR beta chain was identified in a study of T cells in Graves' hyperthyroidism and ophthalmopathy. There were TCR beta CDR3 regions amplified from RNA transcripts. Primed by the HTBI set, a first-round RT-PCR was run on the TCR CDR3. Each CDR3 protein gets one entry after TCRdb re-called the multiplex PCR reads with MiXCR. The sample consists of hundreds of thousands of distinct CDR3 sequences, roughly 15% of them appearing once. This clonotype was seen repeatedly, ten times or more. The CDR3 totals 14 residues. V lost 8 bases, J lost 8 bases, and 9 bases stayed unmatched. The chain combines TRBV12-3 or TRBV12-4 with TRBJ2-1; 10 positions agree with TRBD2. The origin of this receptor is a young woman with Graves' hyperthyroidism. The source material was blood. In DNA form, the CDR3 reads TGTGCCAGCCGCTCGACCGGGACTAGCGATGAGCAGTTCTTC. Its protein product is CASRSTGTSDEQFF.